Sequencing of this T cell receptor (beta chain) was carried out in a study of blood T cell repertoires in COVID-19 (dated by TCRdb to about 2020). For the study in its entirety: Samples from collaborators originated in the United States, Italy and Spain and spanned both the acute and convalescent phases of COVID-19. The material from the prospective study consisted of cDNA or gDNA derived from T cells, B-cell-depleted T cells, or PBMCs. Subjects who had been exposed to COVID-19, were actively infected with it, or had recovered from it provided the deeply sampled blood TCRbeta repertoires that made up the dataset. The repertoires were released in a freely available public database meant as a resource for research on the immune response to SARS-CoV-2. Samples came from the ongoing ImmuneRACE study (first 160 participants) plus 1,254 subjects from 6 global collaborators. A de-identified subject ID, COVID-19 status, age in years and sex were almost always included in the sample metadata. Where HLA class I and class II types were available, the types were taken from metadata supplied by the sample provider, not from assay-based typing.

V is pared back by 1 base and J by 8 bases, with 12 bases lying between the germline termini. Counted from cysteine to phenylalanine, this CDR3 has 14 amino acids. Of the read, only the CDR3 DNA is kept; its 42 bases are in frame from base 1. Taken from the germline V gene, the CDR1 and CDR2 loops are SGHRS and YFSETQ. In the case of this clone: It has no known antigen specificity. Base qualities are not provided; no much larger clone lies one nucleotide away.

Paper-wide results and their limitations: Clinical and demographic metadata were provided uncurated, with the amount varying by source and participant.

TCRbeta CDR3 regions were amplified from genomic DNA by means of the immunoSEQ Assay, a bias-controlled multiplex PCR. Regarding the original processing steps: Nucleated cell counts per sample were estimated from amplification of reference gene primers within the assay. To quantify the absolute abundance of each unique TCRbeta CDR3 rearrangement, sequence reads were collapsed and filtered. For each sample, productive Simpson clonality was calculated by taking the square root of Simpson's diversity index across productive rearrangements. TCRdb provides this immuneACCESS table in a form limited to in-frame rearrangements. Some clones are lacking; in checked studies, under half of them reflect an unresolved V gene, and why the rest are absent is not known. The V and J calls and the clone size are those of that table, but D and trimming were determined from the DNA. This sample has about 270,000 clones in its table, and 85% of those were observed once. The leading ten clones occupy approximately 3.8% of the sample.

Collaborating institutions collected whole blood in K2EDTA tubes following their own protocols. For TCRbeta analysis, collaborator samples were shipped as frozen whole blood, as isolated PBMCs, or as DNA extracted from either sample type. The sequenced sample consisted of peripheral blood. The chain links TRBV5-1 with TRBJ1-4; a tentative D match to TRBD1 spans 5 bases. This sequence was found in a woman in her forties or fifties with active or convalescent COVID-19. CDR3 protein: CASSLSGHGEKLFF. The DNA sequence follows: TGCGCCAGCAGCTTGAGTGGACACGGAGAAAAACTGTTTTTT.